This entry is about one T cell receptor (beta chain). It lacks a known antigen. No much larger clonotype is one base removed from it; base qualities were not supplied. Each donor gave one peripheral blood draw, about 110 mL on average, collected into heparinised tubes. A BD FACSAria II and a panel including CD45RO, CCR7, CD25, CD127, CD95 and CD27 were used to sort naive, central memory, regulatory and stem cell-like memory CD4+ T cells. A purity above 95% was achieved for all sorted populations. Right away, PBMCs were isolated by Lymphoprep density gradient centrifugation and were stained directly, with no culture step. To minimize batch effects, samples were stained and sorted in pairs, one healthy donor with one patient per experiment. The sample belongs to a study of beta chain features in type 1 diabetes listed by TCRdb under 2018. About the investigation overall: Mean age, gender distribution, total cell number and subset yield did not differ between patients and healthy donors. A total of 85 million to 110 million sorted cells were examined across all samples, and RNA yield correlated strongly with the number of cells per subset. In the study, recently diagnosed type 1 diabetes patients and matched healthy donors were compared on the TCRB repertoires of their sorted circulating CD4+ T cell subsets. Regulatory and stem cell-like memory subsets were obtained from only 8 patients and about 8 healthy donors, while naive and central memory subsets were obtained from all 30 or so donors.

All of the isolated RNA was reverse transcribed with the High Capacity cDNA Reverse Transcription Kit, so expressed TCRB transcripts were sequenced. Deep immunoSEQ sequencing was applied to naive, central memory and regulatory T cell samples, giving an average of roughly 3.5 million total reads per sample. Sorted cells were lysed in RLT buffer and RNA was extracted with DNase-treated RNeasy Micro or Mini kits, depending on cell number. To prevent cross-contamination, each cell subset was processed individually, whereas patient and healthy donor samples were processed jointly. TCRB sequences were amplified from cDNA with the immunoSEQ multiplex PCR, producing 87-bp fragments spanning the CDR3 region. Sequencing of the amplicons was performed on the Illumina HiSeq platform. In the paper's pipeline: PCR bias was corrected computationally using synthetic template baselines, and reads within Hamming distance 2 were collapsed, with unmergeable singletons discarded. Reads were aligned against IMGT so that V, D and J genes, CDR3 length and insertions or deletions at six rearrangement sites could be assigned. Clonotype counts were normalized to sorted cell number within each subset before computing true diversity and Gini coefficients with the tcR R package. The overlap coefficient, calculated on TCRB nucleotide sequences, was used to measure repertoire sharing. As a proxy for the pre-selection repertoire, out-of-frame TCRB sequences from naive cells were analyzed. TCRdb took this table from immuneACCESS and kept in-frame rearrangements with V and J called. Such tables lack part of the clones; where checked against another copy, unresolved V genes explain under half of the gap, and the rest is unexplained. The V and J calls and clone size come from that table; D and trimming were worked out from the DNA. This sample has 350,000 to 400,000 clones in its table, and over 10% of those were observed once. Over 0.008% of the sample comes from the top ten.

The CDR3, cysteine through phenylalanine, is 14 amino acids long. Left in the record is the CDR3 DNA by itself, 42 bases read in frame from the first base. The germline V gene sets CDR1 to SGHRS and CDR2 to YFSETQ. A distance of 10 bases separates the germline ends of V and J, which lose 0 bases and 6 bases respectively. The paper's findings and limits, for the study overall: Because the HLA sub-analyses included only small numbers of individuals, any influence of HLA type on TCRB rearrangement was left unresolved. Patients with type 1 diabetes made fewer insertions and deleted more nucleotides at VDJ recombination sites, implying thymic rearrangement abnormalities. Naive, central memory and regulatory TCRB repertoires appeared to be more similar among patients than among healthy donors. In all four CD4+ subsets, TCRB CDR3 length was moderately but significantly shorter in type 1 diabetes patients. Shorter templates might have been favored by PCR, but patient and control samples were amplified and corrected together, so both groups would have been affected equally by any skew. Sequencing cDNA rather than genomic DNA could over-represent highly expressing activated cells, although activation and CD3 levels did not differ between groups.

The TCR sequence derives from a woman between 18 and 30 years old with type 1 diabetes. Sequenced: naive CD4+ T cells from blood. What this sample's cell subset or site label stands for: true naive CD4+ T cells. In this chain, TRBV5-1 is recombined with TRBJ2-1, with TRBD2 as a weak D call on 5 bases. In nucleotides, the sequence is TGCGCCAGCAGCTTGGAGGCTAGCTTCAATGAGCAGTTCTTC. This codes for CASSLEASFNEQFF.